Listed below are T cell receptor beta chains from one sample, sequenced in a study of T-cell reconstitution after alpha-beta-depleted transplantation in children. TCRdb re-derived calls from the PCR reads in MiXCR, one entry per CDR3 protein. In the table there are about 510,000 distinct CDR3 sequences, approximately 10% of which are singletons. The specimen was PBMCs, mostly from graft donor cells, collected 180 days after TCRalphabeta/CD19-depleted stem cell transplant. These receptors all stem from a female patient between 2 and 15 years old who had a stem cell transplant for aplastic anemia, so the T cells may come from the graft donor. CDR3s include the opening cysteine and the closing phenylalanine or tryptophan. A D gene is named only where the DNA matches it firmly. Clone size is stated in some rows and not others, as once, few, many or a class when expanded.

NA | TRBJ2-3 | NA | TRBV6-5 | TGTGCCAGCAGTTACCCACGACTGGGAGGCAATCAGTATTTT | CASSYPRLGGNQYF
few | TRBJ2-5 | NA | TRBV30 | TGTGCCTGGAGTGTGTTGGAGACCCAGTACTTC | CAWSVLETQYF
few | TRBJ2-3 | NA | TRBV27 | TGTGCCAGCAGTTTATACCTCTGGGATACTACGCGGGATAGCACAGATACGCAGTATTTT | CASSLYLWDTTRDSTDTQYF
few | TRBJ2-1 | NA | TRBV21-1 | TGTGCCAGCAGAAAGTCGGGCGGGAACTACTTC | CASRKSGGNYF
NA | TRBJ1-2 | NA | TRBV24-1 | TGTGCCACCAGTGACACTGGACAAAACTATGGCTACACCTTC | CATSDTGQNYGYTF
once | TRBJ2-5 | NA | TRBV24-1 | TGTGCCACCAGTGAACCGGACAGCTACCAAGAGACCCAGTACTTC | CATSEPDSYQETQYF
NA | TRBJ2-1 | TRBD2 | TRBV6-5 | TGTGCCAGCAGTTACGAGGGAGGGCGGGCCAATGAGCAGTTCTTC | CASSYEGGRANEQFF
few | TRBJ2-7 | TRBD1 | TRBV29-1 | TGCAGCGTAACTACCGGGACAGGGCCTCTCTACGAGCAGTACTTC | CSVTTGTGPLYEQYF
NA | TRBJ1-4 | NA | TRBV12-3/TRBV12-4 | TGTGCCAGCAGTTTATGGGCGAAACTGTTTTTT | CASSLWAKLFF
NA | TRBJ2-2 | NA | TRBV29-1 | TGCAGCGTTGAGACACGACAAGACACCGGGGAGCTGTTTTTT | CSVETRQDTGELFF
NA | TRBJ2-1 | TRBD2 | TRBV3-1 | TGTGCCAGCAGCTCTCGGGGCGGGAGCTATGAGCAGTTCTTC | CASSSRGGSYEQFF
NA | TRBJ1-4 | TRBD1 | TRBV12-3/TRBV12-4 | TGTGCCAGCAGGGCAGGGGGCGCGAGGCCTAATGAAAAACTGTTTTTT | CASRAGGARPNEKLFF
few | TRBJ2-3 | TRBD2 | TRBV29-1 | TGCAGCGTTGAATACCGGGGACTAGCGGGGAGGGATGGGGATACGCAGTATTTT | CSVEYRGLAGRDGDTQYF
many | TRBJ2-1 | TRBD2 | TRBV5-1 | TGCGCCAGCAGCTTGGGACTAGCGATTTGGGATGAGCAGTTCTTC | CASSLGLAIWDEQFF
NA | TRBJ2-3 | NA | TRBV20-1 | TGCAGCAAAGGGGGGTTGGATACGCAGTATTTT | CSKGGLDTQYF
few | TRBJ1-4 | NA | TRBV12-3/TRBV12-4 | TGTGCCAGCACCGAATCCCCGGGACGGAGTAATGAAAAACTGTTTTTT | CASTESPGRSNEKLFF
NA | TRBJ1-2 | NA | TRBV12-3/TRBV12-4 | TGTGCCAGCAGTTTAAAGTCCAGCACTAACTATGGCTACACCTTC | CASSLKSSTNYGYTF
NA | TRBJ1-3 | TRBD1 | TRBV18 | TGTGCCAGCTCACCGTGGGGACAGGGGGACGGAAACACCATATATTTT | CASSPWGQGDGNTIYF
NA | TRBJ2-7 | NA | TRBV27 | TGTGCCAGCAGTCCTCAAAGAACCTACGAGCAGTACTTC | CASSPQRTYEQYF
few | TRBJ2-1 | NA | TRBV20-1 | TGCAGTGCCACTCATAGGAACAATGAGCAGTTCTTC | CSATHRNNEQFF
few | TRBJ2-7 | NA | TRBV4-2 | TGTGCCAGCAGCGAGCAGGGAGGAGGGCTAAGCTACGAGCAGTACTTC | CASSEQGGGLSYEQYF
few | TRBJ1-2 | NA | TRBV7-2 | TGTGCCAGCAGCATTGGGGCCCGACCCTATGGCTACACCTTC | CASSIGARPYGYTF
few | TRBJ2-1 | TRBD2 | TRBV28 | TGTGCCAGCAACGACCGGGGTAGCGGGAGGAAATTAGACAATGAGCAGTTCTTC | CASNDRGSGRKLDNEQFF
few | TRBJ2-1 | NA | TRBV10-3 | TGTGCCATCAATCCGGACATCTCCTACAATGAGCAGTTCTTC | CAINPDISYNEQFF
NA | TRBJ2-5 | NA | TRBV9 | TGTGCCAGCAGCGTAGCCTCATCTCGGGAGACCCAGTACTTC | CASSVASSRETQYF
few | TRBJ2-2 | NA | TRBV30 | TGTGCCTGGACAGGGTACACCGGGGAGCTGTTTTTT | CAWTGYTGELFF
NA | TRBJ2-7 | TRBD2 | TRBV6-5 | TGTGCCAGCAGTTATCGGACTAGCTCTACCTCCTACGAGCAGTACTTC | CASSYRTSSTSYEQYF
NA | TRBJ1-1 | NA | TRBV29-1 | TGCAGCGTCCCTAGGGGGGGACGGATGAACACTGAAGCTTTCTTT | CSVPRGGRMNTEAFF
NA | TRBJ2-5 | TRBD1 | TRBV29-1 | TGCAGCGTTGAAAAAGGGACAGGGATAGAGACCCAGTACTTC | CSVEKGTGIETQYF
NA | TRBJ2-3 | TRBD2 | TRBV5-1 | TGCGCCAGCAGCTCGAATCTAGCGGGAGTGGCAGATACGCAGTATTTT | CASSSNLAGVADTQYF
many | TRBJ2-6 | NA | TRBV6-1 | TGTGCCAGCAGTGGGGGTGTTAAAGCCAACGTCCTGACTTTC | CASSGGVKANVLTF
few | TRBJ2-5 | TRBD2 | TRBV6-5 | TGTGCCAGCAGTTCGCGACTAGCGGGAGGACGTCAAGAGACCCAGTACTTC | CASSSRLAGGRQETQYF
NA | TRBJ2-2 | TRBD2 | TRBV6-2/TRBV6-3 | TGTGCCAGCAGCCCTGGGGCCGGGACTAACAGCGGGGAGCTGTTTTTT | CASSPGAGTNSGELFF
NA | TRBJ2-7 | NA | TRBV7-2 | TGTGCCAGCAGCCCCAGGGAAATCTACTACGAGCAGTACTTC | CASSPREIYYEQYF
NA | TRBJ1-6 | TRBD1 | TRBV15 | TGTGCCACCAGCAGAGATTGGCCCGGACAGGTCAATTCACCCCTCCACTTT | CATSRDWPGQVNSPLHF
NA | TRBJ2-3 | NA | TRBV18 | TGTGCCAGCTCACCATCTTCGCCCGACTTTGGCACAGATACGCAGTATTTT | CASSPSSPDFGTDTQYF
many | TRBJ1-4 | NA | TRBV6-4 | TGTGCCAGCAGTGAAGTAGGTGCAACTAATGAAAAACTGTTTTTT | CASSEVGATNEKLFF
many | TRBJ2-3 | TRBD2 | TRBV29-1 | TGCAGCGTCCGGCGATCTAGCGGGAGAGGTCCCAAGTTAGAGACAGATACGCAGTATTTT | CSVRRSSGRGPKLETDTQYF
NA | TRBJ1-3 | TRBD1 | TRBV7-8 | TGTGCCAGCAGCTCCTTGTCCGGGACAGGGGGCTCTGGAAACACCATATATTTT | CASSSLSGTGGSGNTIYF
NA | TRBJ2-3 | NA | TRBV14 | TGTGCCAGCAGCCATTGGCGAAGGGACCGCACAGATACGCAGTATTTT | CASSHWRRDRTDTQYF
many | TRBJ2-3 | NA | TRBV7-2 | TGTGCCAGCACCCTGGTCCTCCTCGGGGGCACAGATACGCAGTATTTT | CASTLVLLGGTDTQYF
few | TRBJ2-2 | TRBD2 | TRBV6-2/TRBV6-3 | TGTGCCAGCAGCCGACTAGCGGGAGGGATGAACACCGGGGAGCTGTTTTTT | CASSRLAGGMNTGELFF
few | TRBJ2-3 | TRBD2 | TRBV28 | TGTGCCAGCAGTTATCCCTTAACTAGCGGGAGGAACACAGATACGCAGTATTTT | CASSYPLTSGRNTDTQYF
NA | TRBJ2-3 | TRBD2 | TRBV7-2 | TGTGCCAGCAGCTTAGCGGGCACGAGGACTAGCCGGGATACGCAGTATTTT | CASSLAGTRTSRDTQYF
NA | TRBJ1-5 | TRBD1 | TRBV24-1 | TGTGCCACCACCGGGACAGGGGGCCCCAATCAGCCCCAGCATTTT | CATTGTGGPNQPQHF
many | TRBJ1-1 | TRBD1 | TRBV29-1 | TGCAGCGGGACAGGGGGAGGCACTGAAGCTTTCTTT | CSGTGGGTEAFF
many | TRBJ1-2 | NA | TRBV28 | TGTGCCAGCAGTCTAGAGGGCAGGGGCTACACCTTC | CASSLEGRGYTF
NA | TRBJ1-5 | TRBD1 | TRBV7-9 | TGTGCCAGCAGCTCAGACAGGGGGTCTTGGGATCAGCCCCAGCATTTT | CASSSDRGSWDQPQHF
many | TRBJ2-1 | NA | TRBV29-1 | TGCAGCGTTGACCCAAAGGAGGGACAGAAAGCCTACAATGAGCAGTTCTTC | CSVDPKEGQKAYNEQFF
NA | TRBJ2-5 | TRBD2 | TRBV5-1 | TGCGCCAGCAGCGTGAGGTCGGGAGGAGTGGAGACCCAGTACTTC | CASSVRSGGVETQYF
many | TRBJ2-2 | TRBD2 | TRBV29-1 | TGCAGCGCTTCCGGGCGGGAGGGCCCCACCGGGGAGCTGTTTTTT | CSASGREGPTGELFF
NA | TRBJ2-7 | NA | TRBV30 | TGTGCCTGGAGTGCGACTATCCCTCGCGAGCAGTACTTC | CAWSATIPREQYF
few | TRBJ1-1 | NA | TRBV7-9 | TGTGCCAGCAGCTTAGTTGGCGAGGGGGACACTGAAGCTTTCTTT | CASSLVGEGDTEAFF
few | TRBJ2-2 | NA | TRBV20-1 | TGCAGTGCTAGGGACATCTTCGCGAACACCGGGGAGCTGTTTTTT | CSARDIFANTGELFF
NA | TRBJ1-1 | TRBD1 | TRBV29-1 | TGCAGCGTCCCCCGGACAGGGATGGGCACTGAAGCTTTCTTT | CSVPRTGMGTEAFF
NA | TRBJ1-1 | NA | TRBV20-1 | TGCAGTGCTAGTAGGAACACTGAAGCTTTCTTT | CSASRNTEAFF
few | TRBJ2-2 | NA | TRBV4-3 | TGCGCCAGCAGCCAAGATTGGCAGAAGGGCGGGGAGCTGTTTTTT | CASSQDWQKGGELFF
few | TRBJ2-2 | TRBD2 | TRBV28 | TGTGCCAGCAGTAAATGGGGGGGGAGCACCGGGGAGCTGTTTTTT | CASSKWGGSTGELFF
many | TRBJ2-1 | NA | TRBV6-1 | TGTGCCAGCAGTGACCAGAGGCAGAGCTCCTACAATGAGCAGTTCTTC | CASSDQRQSSYNEQFF
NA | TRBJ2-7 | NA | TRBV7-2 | TGTGCCAGCAGCATAGGGCGGGGGCCCTCCTACGAGCAGTACTTC | CASSIGRGPSYEQYF